The 30 T cell receptor beta chains presented below share a single source sample, sequenced in a study of OX40 agonist ivuxolimab in advanced cancers. Clones were sequenced by immunoSEQ multiplex PCR, and TCRdb holds only the in-frame ones, with some missing. The repertoire holds about 60,000 clones, roughly 86% seen once, with 0.9% to 1.2% in the top ten. The sequencing used CD4+ or CD8+ T cells sorted from blood, collected in a trial of the OX40 agonist ivuxolimab. The receptors here all came from an adult with an advanced solid tumor such as melanoma, head and neck, liver or kidney cancer.

V usage is TRBV10-3 and J usage is TRBJ1-5, with no clear D. V was trimmed by 1 base and J by 5 bases, leaving 12 bases between them. This CDR3 is built from 15 residues. Germline CDR1 and CDR2: ENHRY and SYGVKD. This CDR3 is CAISELAVKDQPQHF. The DNA of the CDR3 is TGTGCCATCAGTGAGTTGGCGGTAAAGGATCAGCCCCAGCATTTT.

The J gene is TRBJ1-1, the V gene TRBV4-1; unclear D gene. The CDR3 contains 13 residues. Trimming cost V 0 bases and J 7 bases, with 9 bases left between them. Germline loops: CDR1 MGHRA, CDR2 YSYEKL. For the CDR3, the DNA is TGCGCCAGCAGCCAAGACCGGGCCCTTGAAGCTTTCTTT. Protein: CASSQDRALEAFF.

V is TRBV4-2 and J is TRBJ1-1, with 8 bases fitting TRBD1. With 3 bases clipped from V and 5 bases from J, the junction kept 17 bases outside the gene matches. The CDR3 extends over 18 amino acids. Germline V gene lookup returns CDR1 LGHNA and CDR2 YNFKEQ. DNA for the CDR3: TGTGCCAGCAGCCACCCCCCGAAGGCCCAGGGGGCTAGAACTGAAGCTTTCTTT. Translation gives CASSHPPKAQGARTEAFF.

This chain joins TRBV10-1 and TRBJ2-1; possible D gene TRBD1, 6 bases. Deletions cut 0 bases from V and 2 bases from J, with 8 bases between. The CDR3 loop spans 15 amino acids. Germline V gene sequence: CDR1 WNHNN, CDR2 SYGVQD (reference sequence). CDR3 DNA: TGCGCCAGCAGTGAGTCAGGGGGTGCCTACAATGAGCAGTTCTTC. Protein sequence: CASSESGGAYNEQFF.

The chain carries TRBV5-5 and TRBJ1-1; 8 nucleotides agree with TRBD1. This CDR3 region has 15 residues. The junction had 8 bases not matched to a gene; V was cut back by 3 bases and J by 4 bases. Germline V lookup: CDR1 SGHKS, CDR2 YYEKEE (reference sequence). CDR3 amino acids: CASSWGGQGGTEAFF. CDR3 DNA sequence: TGTGCCAGCAGCTGGGGAGGACAGGGTGGCACTGAAGCTTTCTTT.

This chain links TRBV7-2 with TRBJ2-6; TRBD1 is a possible D gene (6 bases). The CDR3 has 19 amino acids. Germline V gene sequence: CDR1 SGHTA, CDR2 FQGNSA. Trimming stripped 2 bases from V and 1 base from J, with 18 bases between. CDR3 sequence: CASSLRGSGVRSGANVLTF. The CDR3, as DNA: TGTGCCAGCAGCTTAAGAGGTTCAGGGGTACGGTCTGGGGCCAACGTCCTGACTTTC.

This rearrangement joins TRBV10-3 to TRBJ2-7; D may be TRBD1 (6 bases). The CDR3 runs to 13 residues. V dropped 8 bases and J dropped 4 bases, with 15 bases sitting between them. Germline V gives CDR1 ENHRY, CDR2 SYGVKD. CDR3 loop: CAISGDVKYEQYF. The CDR3 nucleotides read TGTGCCATCTCAGGGGATGTGAAGTACGAGCAGTACTTC.

Only one count was recorded for this clone. V usage is TRBV29-1 and J usage is TRBJ2-1; no clear D gene. With 4 bases removed from V and 6 bases from J, the gap between germline ends came to 4 bases. Germline V gene data show CDR1 as SQVTM and CDR2 as ANQGSEA. The CDR3 is made up of 10 amino acids. CDR3 DNA: TGCAGCGTTGGTCTCAATGAGCAGTTCTTC. Translated, it gives CSVGLNEQFF.

V usage is TRBV6-6 and J usage is TRBJ1-1, with D maybe TRBD1 (5 bases). Germline V CDR1 and CDR2: MNHNY, SVGAGI (reference sequence). CDR3 length: 14 residues. V was pared by 6 bases and J by 5 bases, with 16 bases between. Here the CDR3 reads CASRTRGGKTEAFF. The CDR3 DNA reads TGTGCCAGCAGAACTAGGGGCGGGAAGACTGAAGCTTTCTTT.

The CDR3 is CASSLNTGELFF. The CDR3 DNA sequence: TGTGCCAGCAGCTTAAACACCGGGGAGCTGTTTTTT. This chain connects TRBV11-2 to TRBJ2-2; D is ambiguous. The CDR3 spans 12 residues. The germline V gene encodes CDR1 SGHAT and CDR2 FQNNGV. The V and J ends lost 2 bases and 2 bases respectively, with 0 bases between them.

This chain joins TRBV4-2 and TRBJ1-2; no firm D call. Germline values: CDR1 LGHNA, CDR2 YNFKEQ. The V end was cut by 2 bases, the J end by 6 bases, with 16 bases between. This CDR3 comprises 15 residues. This CDR3 is CASSQPQENRHGYTF. The CDR3 region has the DNA TGTGCCAGCAGCCAACCACAAGAGAATCGCCATGGCTACACCTTC.

This rearrangement joins TRBV28 to TRBJ2-5; 9 nucleotides align to TRBD2. CDR3 length: 16 amino acids. Germline V gene lookup returns CDR1 MDHEN and CDR2 SYDVKM. Trimming cost V 1 base and J 2 bases; bases outside gene matches: 5. Here the CDR3 DNA reads TGTGCCAGCAGTTTATTGAGCGGGGGGATTCAAGAGACCCAGTACTTC. Amino acids: CASSLLSGGIQETQYF.

The chain combines TRBV7-9 with TRBJ2-5; 7 bases align to TRBD2. Near its end, the DNA agrees better with TRBJ2-7, so the J call may be wrong. The CDR3 is made up of 13 amino acids. Germline V gene data show CDR1 as SEHNR and CDR2 as FQNEAQ (reference sequence). CDR3 loop: CASTRLASYEQYF. The DNA of the CDR3 is TGTGCCAGCACGCGACTAGCTTCCTACGAGCAGTACTTC.

The chain combines TRBV18 with TRBJ2-2; possible D gene TRBD1, 6 bases. The CDR3 is 16 amino acids. V dropped 3 bases and J dropped 1 base, with 12 bases sitting between them. Germline assignment: CDR1 KGHSH and CDR2 LQKENI. In nucleotides, the CDR3 is TGTGCCAGCTCACCGGTGGGGGCCCTGAACACCGGGGAGCTGTTTTTT. As protein: CASSPVGALNTGELFF.

This clone was counted between two and nine times. V and J are TRBV5-8 and TRBJ2-1; tentatively, D is TRBD1 (7 bases). The CDR3 is 14 amino acids. Germline V gives CDR1 SGHTS, CDR2 YDEGEE. The V gene lost 4 bases and the J gene lost 10 bases, with 18 bases spanning the gap. CDR3: CASSRGQARGEQFF. DNA for the CDR3: TGTGCCAGCAGCCGCGGACAGGCGCGGGGCGAGCAGTTCTTC.

The J gene is TRBJ2-5, the V gene TRBV7-3; 7 nucleotides agree with TRBD1. The V segment lost 5 bases and the J segment 5 bases; nucleotides outside the gene matches: 8. There are 14 residues in the CDR3. CDR1 is SGHTA and CDR2 is FQGTGA in the germline V gene. This CDR3 reads CASSMGQPGETQYF. CDR3 nucleotide sequence: TGTGCCAGCAGCATGGGACAGCCTGGGGAGACCCAGTACTTC.

The chain couples TRBV5-4 to TRBJ2-2; 8 bases line up with TRBD1. The CDR3 consists of 15 residues. V gave up 1 base and J gave up 5 bases; unmatched junction bases: 4. Germline lookup yields CDR1 SGHNT and CDR2 YYREEE (reference sequence). The CDR3 loop reads CASSLSGGRTGELFF. The CDR3 bases are TGTGCCAGCAGCTTGTCAGGGGGCAGGACCGGGGAGCTGTTTTTT.

The chain employs TRBV14 and TRBJ2-3; perhaps D is TRBD1 or TRBD2 (5 bases each). This CDR3 comprises 17 residues. The V end lost 2 bases, the J end lost 2 bases, and 17 bases lay between the germline ends. Germline assignment: CDR1 SGHDN and CDR2 FVKESK. This chain's CDR3 is CASSQLGARGITDTQYF. The CDR3 DNA reads TGTGCCAGCAGCCAATTAGGCGCCCGGGGCATCACAGATACGCAGTATTTT.

The chain is built from TRBV27 and TRBJ2-2, with no clear D. Between the trimmed V and J ends, which lost 0 bases and 4 bases, there was a span of 9 bases. Germline loops: CDR1 MNHEY, CDR2 SMNVEV (reference sequence). The CDR3 runs 15 residues. The CDR3 coding sequence is TGTGCCAGCAGTTTATCTGGGGTTATCACCGGGGAGCTGTTTTTT. This gives the protein CASSLSGVITGELFF.

This rearrangement joins TRBV4-1 to TRBJ1-4; 7 bases are a match to TRBD1. The CDR3 loop spans 15 amino acids. CDR1 and CDR2 (germline): MGHRA, YSYEKL. V was pared by 3 bases and J by 8 bases, with 9 bases of the junction left unmatched. CDR3 sequence (DNA): TGCGCCAGCAGCCAGCGACAGGGCAGAGAAGAAAAACTGTTTTTT. This encodes CASSQRQGREEKLFF.

This chain uses TRBV9 with TRBJ2-2; 10 nucleotides line up with TRBD1. The CDR3 has 16 amino acids. CDR1 SGDLS and CDR2 YYNGEE come from the germline V gene. With V trimmed by 6 bases and J by 3 bases, 8 bases remained unmatched. CDR3 protein: CASTLRQGADTGELFF. The DNA for the CDR3 is TGTGCCAGCACCCTACGACAGGGGGCAGACACCGGGGAGCTGTTTTTT.

The chain couples TRBV27 to TRBJ2-7; 8 bases match TRBD2. After removal of 5 bases from V and 3 bases from J, the junction contained 9 bases not matched to a gene. CDR1 and CDR2 (germline): MNHEY, SMNVEV (reference sequence). This CDR3 region has 15 residues. The DNA for the CDR3 is TGTGCCAGCAGTCCCGACCGCAGCGGGAGCTACGAGCAGTACTTC. Protein product: CASSPDRSGSYEQYF.

This clone was recorded once. The chain employs TRBV18 and TRBJ2-3; D is undetermined. V shed 3 bases and J shed 8 bases, with 15 bases lying between them. Per germline, CDR1 KGHSH and CDR2 LQKENI. The CDR3 covers 14 residues. The CDR3 bases are TGTGCCAGCTCACCTGGGCCGGCTGTTGGTACGCAGTATTTT. Translating gives CASSPGPAVGTQYF.

The rearrangement joins TRBV28 to TRBJ2-3; TRBD2 matches 8 bases. Germline V CDR1 and CDR2: MDHEN, SYDVKM. CDR3 length: 17 residues. Trimming removed 5 bases from V and 8 bases from J; junction bases left unmatched: 18. The CDR3 spells CASSATTGTRGGGTQYF. The CDR3 DNA follows: TGTGCCAGCAGTGCCACTACCGGGACTAGAGGGGGAGGTACGCAGTATTTT.

V and J are TRBV28 and TRBJ1-2; the D gene is possibly TRBD1 (5 bases). This CDR3 is 13 amino acids long. The V gene's germline CDR1 is MDHEN and CDR2 SYDVKM. Trimming shortened V by 5 bases and J by 4 bases, and 11 bases separated the two germline ends. CDR3 nucleotide sequence: TGTGCCAGCAGTCCCCCGGGACCCTATGGCTACACCTTC. Translated, it gives CASSPPGPYGYTF.

The chain is built from TRBV28 and TRBJ2-5; unclear D gene. With 2 bases removed from V and 3 bases from J, the gap between germline ends came to 4 bases. From germline, CDR1 is MDHEN and CDR2 SYDVKM. CDR3 length: 12 residues. This CDR3 is CASSLGEETQYF. The CDR3 nucleotides read TGTGCCAGCAGTTTAGGGGAAGAGACCCAGTACTTC.

The CDR3 sequence: CASSLARTGAHEQYF. As DNA, the CDR3 is TGTGCCAGCAGCTTGGCCCGGACAGGGGCCCACGAGCAGTACTTC. The chain links TRBV5-4 to TRBJ2-7; TRBD1 aligns across 9 bases. The CDR3 consists of 15 residues. The germline V gene has CDR1 SGHNT and CDR2 YYREEE (reference sequence). V lost 0 bases to trimming and J lost 5 bases; unmatched junction nucleotides: 6.

The V and J genes are TRBV28 and TRBJ2-7; the match to TRBD1 covers 7 bases. The CDR3 has 14 residues. Germline CDR1 reads MDHEN; CDR2 reads SYDVKM. Germline trimming cut 6 bases from V and 4 bases from J; bases unmatched to any gene: 9. This CDR3 is CASRDGTARYEQYF. The CDR3 nucleotides are TGTGCCAGCAGGGATGGGACAGCCAGGTACGAGCAGTACTTC.

CDR3 amino acids: CASSPRGDRGPHGYTF. In DNA, the CDR3 is TGTGCCAGCAGCCCAAGGGGGGACAGGGGGCCCCATGGCTACACCTTC. The genes are TRBV7-3 and TRBJ1-2; 12 positions agree with TRBD1. Germline lookup yields CDR1 SGHTA and CDR2 FQGTGA. The CDR3 has 16 residues. Losses at the gene ends were 5 bases for V and 6 bases for J; bases not matched to a gene: 10.

This clone is a singleton in its sample. V usage is TRBV27 and J usage is TRBJ2-7; TRBD2 matches 7 bases. The germline gives CDR1 MNHEY, CDR2 SMNVEV (reference sequence). V lost 7 bases to trimming and J lost 3 bases; unmatched junction nucleotides: 12. The CDR3 runs to 15 residues. The CDR3 DNA reads as TGTGCCAGCAAATGGCGGCTAGCGGTCCGCTACGAGCAGTACTTC. Translation gives CASKWRLAVRYEQYF.